What follows are 15 T cell receptor beta chains derived from one specimen sequenced in a study of T cells in Graves' hyperthyroidism and ophthalmopathy. Amplification yielded TCR beta CDR3 regions, with RNA transcripts as the source. Using the HTBI primer set, a first-round RT-PCR was run on the TCR CDR3. In TCRdb, the multiplex PCR reads were re-called with MiXCR into one record per CDR3 protein. Here the sample spans around 400,000 distinct CDR3 sequences, approximately 14% being singletons. The sample taken for sequencing was blood. Every receptor here comes from a woman aged 18-30 years with Graves' hyperthyroidism that later progressed to Graves' ophthalmopathy.

The sample holds many counts of this clonotype. V and J are TRBV5-6 and TRBJ1-2, with 8 bases lining up with TRBD1. The J segment lost 6 bases and the V segment lost 2 bases, leaving 3 bases of the junction unmatched. The CDR3 consists of 13 residues. CDR1 SGHDT and CDR2 YYEEEE come from the germline V gene. CDR3 amino acids: CASSFGTGHGYTF. The DNA for the CDR3 is TGTGCCAGCAGCTTCGGGACAGGCCATGGCTACACCTTC.

This clonotype was seen ten or more times. The chain has TRBV12-3 or TRBV12-4 and TRBJ1-1; possibly TRBD1 for D (5 bases). This CDR3 spans 12 amino acids. Trimming took off 5 bases at V and 11 bases at J, with 15 bases between the two ends. Written as DNA, the CDR3 is TGTGCCAGCAGTCCAAACGACAGACTGGCTTTCTTT. This encodes CASSPNDRLAFF.

The rearrangement uses TRBV9 and TRBJ1-1; tentatively, D is TRBD1 (5 bases). Germline lookup yields CDR1 SGDLS and CDR2 YYNGEE. This CDR3 has 16 amino acids. V lost 3 bases and J 4 bases, leaving 19 bases between the germline ends. The CDR3 region has the DNA TGTGCCAGCAGCGAGGGGCAGGGCGTCGGTGGCACTGAAGCTTTCTTT. Translated: CASSEGQGVGGTEAFF.

This clonotype was seen at least ten times. The chain recombines TRBV6-1 with TRBJ2-1; maybe TRBD2 (5 bases). This CDR3 has 12 residues. The ends were cut back, 8 bases at V and 9 bases at J, with 14 bases in the middle. Germline CDR1 MNHNS, CDR2 SASEGT. The CDR3 DNA sequence: TGTGCCAGCGGTGGACTCGGTCGTGAGCAGTTCTTC. This sequence encodes CASGGLGREQFF.

This clonotype has only a few counts. V usage is TRBV15 and J usage is TRBJ2-7; no reliable D call. The CDR3 spans 13 residues. The ends were cut back, 0 bases at V and 4 bases at J, with 7 bases in the middle. The germline V gene has CDR1 LNHNV and CDR2 YYDKDF (reference sequence). CDR3 residues: CATSRDRMYEQYF. DNA of the CDR3: TGTGCCACCAGCAGAGATCGGATGTACGAGCAGTACTTC.

This clonotype occurred a few times. A much larger clone is a single base away; this may be a read error. The chain couples TRBV14 to TRBJ2-7; D uncertain. The germline CDR1 and CDR2 sequences are SGHDN and FVKESK. The V gene lost 1 base and the J gene lost 5 bases, with 3 bases spanning the gap. The CDR3 extends over 11 amino acids. The CDR3: CASSQGNEQYF. The CDR3 DNA follows: TGTGCCAGCAGCCAAGGGAACGAGCAGTACTTC.

Concerning this clonotype: Compared with germline, one end of the junction differs, possibly owing to a read error. The DNA for the CDR3 is TGTGCCAGCAGTGACAGGGGACCCTATAATTCACCCCCCCACTTT. Encoded protein: CASSDRGPYNSPPHF. The rearrangement uses TRBV2 and TRBJ1-6, with a tentative D call TRBD1 (6 bases). This CDR3 contains 15 residues. CDR1 SNHLY and CDR2 FYNNEI come from the germline V gene.

This clonotype was seen repeatedly, ten times or more. This chain links TRBV7-9 with TRBJ1-2; D is uncertain. Trimming took off 5 bases at V and 8 bases at J, with 12 bases between the two ends. The CDR3 has 12 amino acids. From germline, CDR1 is SEHNR and CDR2 FQNEAQ (reference sequence). CDR3 protein: CASSTDGYGYTF. CDR3 in DNA: TGTGCCAGCAGCACAGACGGATACGGCTACACCTTC.

The sample holds many counts of this clonotype. The chain uses TRBV28 and TRBJ2-7, with 7 bases identical to TRBD2. There are 15 residues in the CDR3. The trim removed 1 base at V and 5 bases at J, leaving 8 bases unmatched. Germline V gene lookup returns CDR1 MDHEN and CDR2 SYDVKM. CDR3 region: CASSLFRLAPHEQYF. CDR3 coding DNA: TGTGCCAGCAGTTTATTCCGACTAGCACCCCACGAGCAGTACTTC.

Only a few counts were recorded for this clonotype. The rearrangement uses TRBV28 and TRBJ1-2; perhaps TRBD1 as D (5 bases). Germline CDR1 reads MDHEN; CDR2 reads SYDVKM. The CDR3 sequence is 12 residues long. Between the trimmed V and J ends, which lost 2 bases and 8 bases, there was a span of 9 bases. The CDR3 DNA is TGTGCCAGCAGTTTACGGGGGATCGGCTACACCTTC. This sequence encodes CASSLRGIGYTF.

This clonotype turned up a few times. The V gene is TRBV28, the J gene TRBJ2-1; tentative D call: TRBD2 (6 bases). Deletions cut 7 bases from V and 6 bases from J, with 16 bases between. The CDR3 runs 14 residues. Germline V CDR1 and CDR2: MDHEN, SYDVKM. The CDR3 is CASIGLIPSNEQFF. The DNA for the CDR3 is TGTGCCAGCATCGGACTAATCCCCTCCAATGAGCAGTTCTTC.

The chain employs TRBV3-1 and TRBJ2-1; 15 nucleotides line up with TRBD2. CDR3 length equals 19 residues. Germline CDR1 is LGHDT and CDR2 is YNNKEL (reference sequence). V was clipped by 4 bases and J by 2 bases; unmatched bases: 9. The CDR3 region is CASSRSGLAGGRAYNEQFF. The CDR3 DNA is TGTGCCAGCAGCCGCTCGGGACTAGCGGGAGGTAGGGCCTACAATGAGCAGTTCTTC.

This clonotype was detected a few times. The V gene is TRBV28, the J gene TRBJ2-3; D perhaps matches TRBD2 (5 bases). Per the germline V gene, CDR1 is MDHEN and CDR2 is SYDVKM. There are 14 residues in the CDR3. With 3 bases removed from V and 2 bases from J, the gap between germline ends came to 9 bases. The CDR3 loop reads CASSFGDDTDTQYF. CDR3 nucleotide sequence: TGTGCCAGCAGTTTCGGGGATGACACAGATACGCAGTATTTT.

This chain joins TRBV4-1 and TRBJ2-3; maybe TRBD1 (6 bases). CDR3 length: 15 residues. Germline CDR1 and CDR2: MGHRA and YSYEKL. The V gene lost 4 bases and the J gene lost 0 bases, with 11 bases spanning the gap. CDR3 bases: TGCGCCAGCAGCCTGCCTCAGGGGAGCACAGATACGCAGTATTTT. It is translated as CASSLPQGSTDTQYF.

This clonotype was picked up many times. This chain joins TRBV6-1 and TRBJ2-5; 11 positions agree with TRBD2. Trimming took 7 bases from V and 2 from J; bases not matched to a gene: 6. This CDR3 region has 15 residues. Germline lookup yields CDR1 MNHNS and CDR2 SASEGT. CDR3 sequence (DNA): TGTGCCAGCACCTTGACTAGCGGGACTCAAGAGACCCAGTACTTC. It yields the protein CASTLTSGTQETQYF.